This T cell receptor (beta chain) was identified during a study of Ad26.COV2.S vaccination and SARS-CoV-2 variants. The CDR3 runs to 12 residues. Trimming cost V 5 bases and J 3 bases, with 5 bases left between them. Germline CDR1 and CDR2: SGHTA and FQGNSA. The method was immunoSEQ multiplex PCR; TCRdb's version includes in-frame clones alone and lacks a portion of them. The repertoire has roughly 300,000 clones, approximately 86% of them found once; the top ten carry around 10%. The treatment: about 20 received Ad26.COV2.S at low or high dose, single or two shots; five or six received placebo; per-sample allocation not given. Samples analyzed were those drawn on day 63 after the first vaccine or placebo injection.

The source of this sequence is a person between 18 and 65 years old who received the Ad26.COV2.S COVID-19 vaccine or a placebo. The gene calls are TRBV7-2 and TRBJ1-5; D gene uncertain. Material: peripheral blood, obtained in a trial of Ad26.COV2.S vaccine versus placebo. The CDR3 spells CASSPYNQPQHF. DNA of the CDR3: TGTGCCAGCAGCCCCTACAATCAGCCCCAGCATTTT.